These 13 T cell receptor beta chains came from one sample sequenced in a study of CXCR3-negative and CXCR3-positive naive CD8 T cells (dated by TCRdb to between 2018 and 2021). What the work shows at the level of the full study, not this receptor alone: Compared with CXCR3-negative naive cells, CXCR3-positive naive cells had TRB CDR3s with higher hydrophobicity (lower Kidera factor 4), lower energy, and higher strength and volume indices.

The listed sequencing device is NextSeq 550. The Human TCR Profiling Kit (MiLaboratory) was used to prepare UMI-labeled 5' RACE TRB cDNA libraries. After reprocessing by TCRdb, each CDR3 protein sequence is one entry, and no DNA is given. The sample table on file contains 5,800 or so distinct CDR3 sequences. Roughly 2.4% of the sample belongs to the ten largest clones. Antigens for these TCRs are unknown. Sequencing was carried out using naive CXCR3+ CD8+ T cells from blood. The cell subset or site tag for this specimen amounts to: CD45RO-CCR7+CD27+CD95- naive CD8+ T cells expressing CXCR3 (TNR3+). These receptors originate from a human donor in good health. Some clones in this sample may be carry-over from other donors' samples.

This clonotype is classed as medium-sized by frequency. V gene TRBV29-1 combines with J gene TRBJ2-5; without DNA, the TCRdb call of TRBD2 cannot be checked. The CDR3 spans 14 residues. Germline CDR1 is SQVTM and CDR2 is ANQGSEA. This CDR3 reads CSGTGLANQETQYF.

This sequence joins TRBV29-1 and TRBJ2-7; the TCRdb call, TRBD2, lacks DNA for checking. The CDR3 has 18 amino acids. Germline V lookup: CDR1 SQVTM, CDR2 ANQGSEA. CDR3 residues: CSVEIPSLLAGVSYEQYF.

The rearrangement joins TRBV10-3 to TRBJ2-1. Germline values: CDR1 ENHRY, CDR2 SYGVKD. The CDR3 covers 16 residues. The CDR3 loop reads CAISESLAGSYNEQFF.

The V call is TRBV18, the J call TRBJ1-1. Germline V gene lookup returns CDR1 KGHSH and CDR2 LQKENI. This CDR3 is 12 amino acids long. Here the CDR3 reads CASSPYNTEAFF.

The chain recombines TRBV29-1 with TRBJ1-2; there is no DNA to check the TCRdb D call of TRBD1. The CDR3 length is 15 residues. Germline loops: CDR1 SQVTM, CDR2 ANQGSEA. CDR3 in amino acids: CSVPTGTGDNYGYTF.

Judged by frequency, this clonotype is medium-sized. The genes are TRBV7-9 and TRBJ1-1. Germline-derived CDR1 and CDR2 are SEHNR and FQNEAQ (reference sequence). The CDR3 sequence is 14 residues long. The CDR3 reads CASSFRTENTEAFF.

This clonotype is classed as medium-sized by frequency. The chain is built from TRBV28 and TRBJ2-3; there is no DNA to check the TCRdb D call of TRBD1. The germline CDR1 and CDR2 sequences are MDHEN and SYDVKM. This CDR3 is 16 amino acids long. CDR3 sequence: CASSYNRVTSTDTQYF.

The J gene is TRBJ2-7, the V gene TRBV2; the TCRdb call, TRBD1, lacks DNA for checking. CDR1 is SNHLY, CDR2 FYNNEI, per germline. The CDR3 loop spans 15 amino acids. This chain's CDR3 is CASSEAPGDRSGQYF.

V gene TRBV4-3 combines with J gene TRBJ2-5; the D call of TRBD1 rests on TCRdb alone, since no DNA is present to check it. CDR1 is LGHNA and CDR2 is YSLEER in the germline V gene. The CDR3 consists of 15 residues. CDR3 loop: CASSQDHRDVGTQYF.

The chain links TRBV6-2 or TRBV6-3 to TRBJ2-5; TCRdb outputs TRBD1, but without DNA this stays unchecked. The CDR3 runs 13 residues. Germline assignment: CDR1 MNHEY and CDR2 SVGEGT. The CDR3 is CASSYWDAETQYF.

This clonotype is deemed medium-sized by its frequency. V gene TRBV28 combines with J gene TRBJ2-7; TCRdb indicates TRBD1, and absent DNA this call remains unverified. From germline, CDR1 is MDHEN and CDR2 SYDVKM. The CDR3 is 15 residues long. Here the CDR3 reads CASSLGQGIFYEQYF.

The chain uses TRBV15 and TRBJ2-1. Looked up from germline, CDR1 is LNHNV and CDR2 is YYDKDF (reference sequence). This CDR3 comprises 15 residues. The chain's CDR3 is CATSIGREVRNEQFF. Drawing the rest from reference TRBV15 and TRBJ2-1, the complete variable domain is DAMVIQNPRYQVTQFGKPVTLSCSQTLNHNVMYWYQQKSSQAPKLLFHYYDKDFNNEADTPDNFQSRRPNTSFCFLDIRSPGLGDTAMYLCATSIGREVRNEQFFGPGTRLTVL.

This clonotype is labeled medium-sized based on frequency. The chain employs TRBV7-8 and TRBJ1-2; TCRdb's D call of TRBD1 is untestable without DNA. Germline V CDR1 and CDR2: SGHVS, FQNEAQ. The CDR3 totals 14 residues. CDR3 loop: CASSSNRGGYGYTF.